One sample yielded the 9 T cell receptor beta chains listed below, sequenced in a study of CD8 T cells in ankylosing spondylitis. TCRdb itself ran the 5' RACE reads through MiXCR, one entry per CDR3 protein. The sample consists of 200,000 to 250,000 distinct CDR3 sequences, 15% to 20% of them appearing once. These receptors' antigens are unknown. Broader study findings: About 8 highly homologous variants made up a TCR beta motif that seemed to typify ankylosing spondylitis blood.

Sequences were obtained from blood, either unsorted or a sorted T cell fraction (not recorded which). The source of these receptors is a male donor with ankylosing spondylitis.

This chain joins TRBV20-1 and TRBJ1-6; 7 bases align to TRBD1. Trimming took 6 bases from V and 9 from J; bases not matched to a gene: 11. The CDR3 has 14 residues. Germline V CDR1 and CDR2: DFQATT, SNEGSKA (reference sequence). The CDR3 DNA reads TGCAGTGCCACCGCCGGGACAGCATTTTCACCCCTCCACTTT. This translates into CSATAGTAFSPLHF.

J is TRBJ1-2 and V is TRBV4-2; TRBD1 agrees at 10 bases. The CDR3 has 16 amino acids. Germline V gives CDR1 LGHNA, CDR2 YNFKEQ. The J segment lost 4 bases and the V segment lost 4 bases, leaving 9 bases of the junction unmatched. Here the CDR3 DNA reads TGTGCCAGCAGCCGAGGACAGGGGGACGAAGGCTATGGCTACACCTTC. This sequence encodes CASSRGQGDEGYGYTF.

This chain links TRBV6-5 with TRBJ2-2, with D perhaps given as TRBD1 or TRBD2 (5 bases each). The CDR3 length is 14 residues. Germline V gene lookup returns CDR1 MNHEY and CDR2 SVGAGI. Trimming shortened V by 2 bases and J by 4 bases, and 8 bases separated the two germline ends. The CDR3 coding sequence is TGTGCCAGCAGTTACGGGGCGGGCACCGGGGAGCTGTTTTTT. Amino acids: CASSYGAGTGELFF.

The V gene is TRBV7-6, the J gene TRBJ1-2; 7 bases agree with TRBD1. The CDR3 has 14 residues. Germline lookup yields CDR1 SGHVS and CDR2 FNYEAQ. The trim removed 5 bases at V and 4 bases at J, leaving 7 bases unmatched. Here the CDR3 reads CASSPRGGSYGYTF. The CDR3 nucleotides read TGTGCCAGCAGCCCCAGGGGGGGGAGCTATGGCTACACCTTC.

This clonotype was picked up a small number of times. This chain links TRBV3-1 with TRBJ1-1, with D hard to call. This CDR3 contains 15 residues. The V gene lost 0 bases and the J gene lost 5 bases, with 13 bases spanning the gap. Germline CDR1 is LGHDT and CDR2 is YNNKEL (reference sequence). CDR3 coding DNA: TGTGCCAGCAGCCAAGACTTTGGGCCGGGGACTGAAGCTTTCTTT. Translation: CASSQDFGPGTEAFF.

This clonotype was counted a few times. The V gene is TRBV4-3, the J gene TRBJ2-7; 11 bases are shared with TRBD2. CDR3 length: 15 amino acids. V dropped 5 bases and J dropped 2; count of bases not matched to a gene: 5. Germline V lookup: CDR1 LGHNA, CDR2 YSLEER. CDR3 residues: CASSSGTSGPYEQYF. The CDR3, as DNA: TGCGCCAGCAGCTCCGGGACTAGCGGTCCCTACGAGCAGTACTTC.

This clonotype was counted a few times. The chain carries TRBV3-1 and TRBJ1-2; perhaps TRBD1 as D (6 bases). This CDR3 contains 15 residues. Germline CDR1 is LGHDT and CDR2 is YNNKEL (reference sequence). V was pared by 0 bases and J by 3 bases, with 11 bases between. The CDR3 loop reads CASSQDPQGYYGYTF. The DNA for the CDR3 is TGTGCCAGCAGCCAAGATCCGCAGGGGTACTATGGCTACACCTTC. The complete variable domain, with remaining parts taken from reference TRBV3-1 and TRBJ1-2, reads DTAVSQTPKYLVTQMGNDKSIKCEQNLGHDTMYWYKQDSKKFLKIMFSYNNKELIINETVPNRFSPKSPDKAHLNLHINSLELGDSAVYFCASSQDPQGYYGYTFGSGTRLTVV.

This sequence joins TRBV28 and TRBJ2-3; 9 nucleotides match TRBD2. Germline V lookup: CDR1 MDHEN, CDR2 SYDVKM. The CDR3 extends over 15 amino acids. V dropped 2 bases and J dropped 6; count of bases not matched to a gene: 6. CDR3 nucleotides: TGTGCCAGCAGTTTAAGGGCTAGCGGGATTGATACGCAGTATTTT. Translation gives CASSLRASGIDTQYF.

The chain uses TRBV7-9 and TRBJ1-1; D possibly corresponds to TRBD1 (5 bases). The V gene lost 1 base and the J gene lost 4 bases, with 13 bases spanning the gap. This CDR3 spans 15 amino acids. Per the germline V gene, CDR1 is SEHNR and CDR2 is FQNEAQ (reference sequence). CDR3 DNA: TGTGCCAGCAGCTTAGACGGGGCTTGGGTCACTGAAGCTTTCTTT. This sequence encodes CASSLDGAWVTEAFF.